One and the same sample provided the 30 T cell receptor beta chains below, sequenced in a study of T cell clonality in common variable immunodeficiency. Clones were sequenced by immunoSEQ multiplex PCR, and TCRdb holds only the in-frame ones, with some missing. Recorded here are approximately 17,000 clones, none singletons. Study results and limitations: In common variable immunodeficiency, TCR beta chains reportedly carried fewer deletions and N-nucleotide insertions.

These TCRs are of unknown antigen specificity. The sequenced material came from peripheral blood mononuclear cells. Every receptor here comes from a human donor with common variable immunodeficiency.

This clone was seen only a few times. The read halts 3 residues ahead of the CDR3 end, with the missing end drawn from the germline J gene. The chain uses TRBV7-3 and TRBJ2-7, with 9 bases fitting TRBD1. The CDR3 has 13 residues. V lost 5 bases, J lost 3 bases, and 2 bases stayed unmatched. CDR1 and CDR2 (germline): SGHTA, FQGTGA. The part of the CDR3 DNA that was read is TGTGCCAGCAGCGTGGACAGGGGCTACGAG. This gives the protein CASSVDRGYE. The complete CDR3 protein is CASSVDRGYEQYF.

This clone showed up many times. The CDR3 end lies 3 residues beyond the end of the read and is filled in from the germline J gene. The V and J genes are TRBV29-1 and TRBJ2-1, with no clear D. The CDR3 extends over 13 amino acids. CDR1 and CDR2 from the germline V gene are SQVTM and ANQGSEA. V shed 6 bases and J shed 4 bases, with 13 bases lying between them. Incomplete CDR3 DNA: TGCAGCGTCTTCCTCGACTGGTACAATGAG. This sequence encodes CSVFLDWYNE. The full CDR3 sequence reads CSVFLDWYNEQFF.

This clone was detected only a few times. The CDR3 end is not reached by the read, which stops 3 residues before it; the germline J gene fills it in. The chain has TRBV19 and TRBJ2-1; D is possibly TRBD1 (6 bases). Germline CDR1 is LNHDA and CDR2 is SQIVND (reference sequence). V lost 5 bases and J 6 bases, leaving 14 bases between the germline ends. This CDR3 has 14 residues. CDR3: CASSLQGWGNEQFF. The CDR3 bases that were read are TGTGCCAGTAGTCTACAGGGCTGGGGCAATGAG.

In this sample, this clone turned up many times. The DNA ends 3 residues before the CDR3 does, and the rest of the CDR3 is filled in from the germline J gene. The rearrangement uses TRBV6-4 and TRBJ1-6; possibly TRBD1 for D (5 bases). Germline-derived CDR1 and CDR2 are MRHNA and SNTAGT. V was shortened by 0 bases and J by 9 bases, with 12 bases between the two germline ends. This CDR3 region has 15 residues. Partial CDR3 DNA: TGTGCCAGCAGTGACTCATGGCAGGGAGGTTCACCC. This encodes CASSDSWQGGSP. The complete CDR3 reads CASSDSWQGGSPLHF.

This clone has a handful of counts. Read data end 3 residues before the CDR3 end; the end is taken from the germline J gene. V gene TRBV7-9 combines with J gene TRBJ2-3; 7 bases are shared with TRBD2. The CDR3 loop spans 15 amino acids. Germline assignment: CDR1 SEHNR and CDR2 FQNEAQ (reference sequence). Trimming took 1 base from V and 3 from J; bases not matched to a gene: 4. CDR3 sequence: CASSLVASGTDTQYF. Incomplete CDR3 DNA: TGTGCCAGCAGCTTAGTCGCTAGCGGAACAGATACG.

This clone was detected ten times or more. The read terminates 3 residues ahead of where the CDR3 ends, so the germline J gene completes it. The J gene is TRBJ2-3, the V gene TRBV18; possibly TRBD2 for D (7 bases). The germline V and J ends were trimmed by 4 bases and 2 bases, with 25 bases remaining between them. Germline V gene data show CDR1 as KGHSH and CDR2 as LQKENI. CDR3 length: 19 amino acids. The CDR3 bases that were read are TGTGCCAGCTCACTATTTTTGGCACGGGGGGCGCACGACACAGATACG. Translation gives CASSLFLARGAHDTDT. The full CDR3 protein is CASSLFLARGAHDTDTQYF.

A remark on this clone: The DNA ends 3 residues before the CDR3 does, and the rest of the CDR3 is filled in from the germline J gene. The rearrangement joins TRBV7-2 to TRBJ2-7, with TRBD1 matching over 8 bases. Trimming cost V 5 bases and J 0 bases; bases outside gene matches: 6. This CDR3 has 15 residues. In germline, CDR1 is SGHTA, CDR2 FQGNSA. CDR3 amino acids: CASSQDRGSSYEQYF. The CDR3 DNA, read in part, is TGTGCCAGCAGCCAAGACAGGGGTAGCTCCTACGAG. The variable domain in full, with the rest retrieved from reference TRBV7-2 and TRBJ2-7, is GAGVSQSPSNKVTEKGKDVELRCDPISGHTALYWYRQSLGQGLEFLIYFQGNSAPDKSGLPSDRFSAERTGGSVSTLTIQRTQQEDSAVYLCASSQDRGSSYEQYFGPGTRLTVT.

Within the sample, this clone is large. The read ends 3 residues early relative to the CDR3; the germline J gene fills the gap. The chain has TRBV7-8 and TRBJ2-3, with 14 nucleotides matching TRBD2. The CDR3 extends over 16 amino acids. Germline CDR1 SGHVS, CDR2 FQNEAQ. V was clipped by 5 bases and J by 3 bases; unmatched bases: 4. CDR3 bases read: TGTGCCAGCAGCCCAGGACTAGCGGGAGGTACAGATACG. This encodes CASSPGLAGGTDT. The whole CDR3 protein is CASSPGLAGGTDTQYF. The full variable domain, with the rest looked up from reference TRBV7-8 and TRBJ2-3, is GAGVSQSPRYKVAKRGQDVALRCDPISGHVSLFWYQQALGQGPEFLTYFQNEAQLDKSGLPSDRFFAERPEGSVSTLKIQRTQQEDSAVYLCASSPGLAGGTDTQYFGPGTRLTVL.

This clone showed up many times. Read data end 3 residues before the CDR3 end; the end is taken from the germline J gene. This chain joins TRBV13 and TRBJ1-6; 12 nucleotides line up with TRBD1. The ends lost 0 bases at V and 6 bases at J; junction bases unmatched: 18. Germline CDR1 and CDR2: PRHDT and FYEKMQ (reference sequence). This CDR3 is built from 22 residues. The CDR3 bases that were read are TGTGCCAGCAGCTTAGGACACCCCGGGACAGGGGGCGCGGGACGCTTTAATTCACCC. Its protein product is CASSLGHPGTGGAGRFNSP. The full CDR3 is CASSLGHPGTGGAGRFNSPLHF.

This clone was seen repeatedly, ten times or more. Read coverage stops 3 residues before the CDR3 terminus; the germline J gene supplies the remainder. The chain combines TRBV7-6 with TRBJ1-6; D is perhaps TRBD1 (5 bases). V gave up 1 base and J gave up 10 bases, with 11 bases separating them. This CDR3 region has 14 residues. Germline V gives CDR1 SGHVS, CDR2 FNYEAQ. Partial CDR3 DNA: TGTGCCAGCAGCTTAGAACAGGCGTGGTCACCC. Its protein is CASSLEQAWSP. The whole CDR3 sequence reads CASSLEQAWSPLHF.

This clone was recorded many times. The read ends 3 residues early relative to the CDR3; the germline J gene fills the gap. The chain is built from TRBV19 and TRBJ2-5; D gene uncertain. V shed 6 bases and J shed 5 bases, with 16 bases lying between them. Germline V CDR1 and CDR2: LNHDA, SQIVND (reference sequence). The CDR3 length is 14 residues. The sequenced part of the CDR3 DNA is TGTGCCAGTAGCCGCAGTTGGCCGGGTGAGACC. Encoded protein: CASSRSWPGET. The full CDR3 is CASSRSWPGETQYF.

In its sample, this clone was seen a few times. The read terminates 3 residues ahead of where the CDR3 ends, so the germline J gene completes it. The chain joins TRBV7-6 to TRBJ1-6; tentative D call: TRBD1 (5 bases). This CDR3 spans 12 amino acids. Germline lookup yields CDR1 SGHVS and CDR2 FNYEAQ. CDR3 bases read: TGTGCCAGCAGTTCGGGGGAGAGGCCC. It translates to CASSSGERP. The complete CDR3 sequence is CASSSGERPLHF. Full variable domain (remainder filled in from reference TRBV7-6 and TRBJ1-6): GAGVSQSPRYKVTKRGQDVALRCDPISGHVSLYWYRQALGQGPEFLTYFNYEAQQDKSGLPNDRFSAERPEGSISTLTIQRTEQRDSAMYRCASSSGERPLHFGNGTRLTVT.

A note on this clone: The read is 3 residues too short to cover the CDR3 end, so that end is filled in from the germline J gene. The rearrangement links TRBV20-1 to TRBJ1-1, with unresolved D. V gave up 0 bases and J gave up 2 bases, with 13 bases separating them. CDR3 length equals 15 residues. The V gene's germline CDR1 is DFQATT and CDR2 SNEGSKA (reference sequence). Incomplete CDR3 DNA: TGCAGTGCTAGAGATCCGGGGTTGGCTAACACTGAA. It specifies CSARDPGLANTE. The CDR3 in its entirety is CSARDPGLANTEAFF.

As concerns this clone: The read falls 3 residues short of the CDR3 end, and the missing part is taken from the germline J gene. The chain combines TRBV2 with TRBJ2-5; TRBD2 matches 10 bases. The germline V gene encodes CDR1 SNHLY and CDR2 FYNNEI. The CDR3 length is 16 residues. The V segment lost 6 bases and the J segment 4 bases; nucleotides outside the gene matches: 11. The sequenced CDR3 bases are TGTGCCAGCAGGGGCCTCACTAGCGGGATCGGAGAGACC. Residues: CASRGLTSGIGET. The whole CDR3 is CASRGLTSGIGETQYF.

On this clone itself: The read is 3 residues too short to cover the CDR3 end, so that end is filled in from the germline J gene. The V gene is TRBV20-1, the J gene TRBJ2-7; a weak D match, TRBD1 (5 bases). This CDR3 is 14 amino acids long. Germline V gene sequence: CDR1 DFQATT, CDR2 SNEGSKA (reference sequence). Trimming cost V 3 bases and J 0 bases, with 12 bases left between them. The CDR3 spells CSARLAGPSYEQYF. The sequenced CDR3 bases are TGCAGTGCTAGGCTGGCAGGGCCCTCCTACGAG.

Regarding this clone: The CDR3 extends 3 residues past the end of the read, so its final part is completed from the germline J gene. The V and J genes are TRBV7-6 and TRBJ1-1, with a possible D match to TRBD1 (6 bases). Germline V gives CDR1 SGHVS, CDR2 FNYEAQ. The germline V and J ends were trimmed by 6 bases and 4 bases, with 12 bases remaining between them. This CDR3 is built from 13 residues. The CDR3 region is CASSQTGPTEAFF. CDR3 DNA (partial): TGTGCCAGCAGTCAAACAGGGCCCACTGAA.

Comment on this clone: The read halts 3 residues ahead of the CDR3 end, with the missing end drawn from the germline J gene. The J gene is TRBJ2-1, the V gene TRBV29-1; the match to TRBD1 covers 7 bases. Germline assignment: CDR1 SQVTM and CDR2 ANQGSEA. Losses at the gene ends were 2 bases for V and 3 bases for J; bases not matched to a gene: 7. The CDR3 is 15 amino acids. The covered CDR3 bases are TGCAGCGTTGAATTAGGGGACAGCTTCTACAATGAG. This gives the protein CSVELGDSFYNE. The entire CDR3 protein is CSVELGDSFYNEQFF.

The DNA read from the CDR3 is TGTGCCAGCAGTGATATGGCGGGGGGGTCAGATACG. This translates into CASSDMAGGSDT. The whole CDR3 is CASSDMAGGSDTQYF. The chain employs TRBV6-1 and TRBJ2-3, with 9 positions matching TRBD2. The read stops 3 residues short of the end of the CDR3; the missing end is completed from the germline J gene. Per the germline V gene, CDR1 is MNHNS and CDR2 is SASEGT. The CDR3 sequence is 15 residues long. J lost 4 bases, V lost 3 bases, and 5 bases had no gene match.

A note on this clone: The CDR3 is cut off 3 residues early in the read; its end comes from the germline J gene. Other DNA sequences in this sample translate to the same CDR3. V and J are TRBV18 and TRBJ2-5; D call uncertain. V was pared by 0 bases and J by 1 base, with 6 bases between. The CDR3 has 14 amino acids. Looked up from germline, CDR1 is KGHSH and CDR2 is LQKENI. The CDR3 bases that were read are TGTGCCAGCTCACCACCTAACAGCCAAGAGACC. Protein: CASSPPNSQET. The full CDR3 reads CASSPPNSQETQYF. The entire variable domain, with the rest obtained from reference TRBV18 and TRBJ2-5, is as follows: NAGVMQNPRHLVRRRGQEARLRCSPMKGHSHVYWYRQLPEEGLKFMVYLQKENIIDESGMPKERFSAEFPKEGPSILRIQQVVRGDSAAYFCASSPPNSQETQYFGPGTRLLVL.

This clone has more than one count but fewer than ten. The read is 3 residues too short to cover the CDR3 end, so that end is filled in from the germline J gene. This specimen includes other DNA sequences encoding the same CDR3. This chain uses TRBV6-2 or TRBV6-3 with TRBJ2-3; no clear D. This CDR3 region has 15 residues. Germline V gene data show CDR1 as MNHEY and CDR2 as SVGEGT. V shed 8 bases and J shed 0 bases, with 15 bases lying between them. The sequenced part of the CDR3 DNA is TGTGCCAGCGCGACGGGTTGGCCTAGCACAGATACG. This translates into CASATGWPSTDT. The complete CDR3 reads CASATGWPSTDTQYF.

Only a few counts were recorded for this clone. The read halts 3 residues ahead of the CDR3 end, with the missing end drawn from the germline J gene. The genes are TRBV7-2 and TRBJ2-7, with TRBD2 matching 7 bases. In germline, CDR1 is SGHTA, CDR2 FQGNSA. The V segment lost 5 bases and the J segment 4 bases; nucleotides outside the gene matches: 8. The CDR3 loop spans 14 amino acids. The covered CDR3 bases are TGTGCCAGCAGCCCCACCCGGGACTATTACGAG. It encodes CASSPTRDYYE. The full CDR3 reads CASSPTRDYYEQYF.

Ten or more counts support this clone. The DNA ends 3 residues before the CDR3 does, and the rest of the CDR3 is filled in from the germline J gene. The chain joins TRBV19 to TRBJ2-2; 9 bases are a match to TRBD1. The CDR3 is 16 amino acids. Per the germline V gene, CDR1 is LNHDA and CDR2 is SQIVND (reference sequence). V shed 5 bases, J shed 5 bases, and the junction held 9 bases outside the gene matches. The CDR3 region is CASSSTGTGRTGELFF. Partial CDR3 DNA: TGTGCCAGTAGTTCAACCGGGACAGGGAGGACCGGGGAG.

This clone was observed a handful of times. The DNA ends 3 residues before the CDR3 does, and the rest of the CDR3 is filled in from the germline J gene. The rearrangement joins TRBV23-1 to TRBJ2-3; TRBD1 matches 9 bases. TRBV23-1 is identified as an open reading frame with a role that is uncertain. Trimming took 2 bases from V and 6 from J; bases not matched to a gene: 9. This CDR3 spans 16 amino acids. The part of the CDR3 DNA that was read is TGCGCCAGCAGTCAACCTTGGACAGGGGTTTTGGATACG. It codes for CASSQPWTGVLDT. The complete CDR3 protein is CASSQPWTGVLDTQYF.

This clone was detected a few times. The sequenced fragment ends 3 residues before the CDR3 boundary, so the rest is inferred from the germline J gene. This rearrangement joins TRBV11-2 to TRBJ2-5, with TRBD2 identical over 7 bases. This CDR3 comprises 15 residues. The V and J ends lost 5 bases and 4 bases, in that order; junction bases with no gene match: 10. The V gene's germline CDR1 is SGHAT and CDR2 FQNNGV. The CDR3 DNA, read in part, is TGTGCCAGCAGCCCCCGGACTAGAGCGCCAGAGACC. It specifies CASSPRTRAPET. From start to end, the CDR3 is CASSPRTRAPETQYF.

There are many counts of this clone. The CDR3 loop is CASSLNQGTDTQYF. CDR3 DNA, as far as it was read: TGTGCCAGCAGCTTAAACCAGGGCACAGATACG. The chain joins TRBV13 to TRBJ2-3; no reliable D call. The read finishes 3 residues shy of the CDR3 end, and the germline J gene is used to complete it. Trimming removed 2 bases from V and 1 base from J, with 7 bases in between. Germline CDR1 and CDR2: PRHDT and FYEKMQ (reference sequence). CDR3 length equals 14 residues.

On this clone itself: The CDR3 end is not reached by the read, which stops 3 residues before it; the germline J gene fills it in. This sequence joins TRBV19 and TRBJ2-3, with 8 positions matching TRBD2. V dropped 6 bases and J dropped 0; count of bases not matched to a gene: 2. CDR3 length: 14 residues. The germline V gene encodes CDR1 LNHDA and CDR2 SQIVND (reference sequence). CDR3 DNA (partial): TGTGCCAGTAGAGCGGGAGAGAGCACAGATACG. Translating gives CASRAGESTDT. In full, the CDR3 is CASRAGESTDTQYF.

This clone turned up a few times. The read finishes 3 residues shy of the CDR3 end, and the germline J gene is used to complete it. J is TRBJ1-6 and V is TRBV10-3, with D perhaps TRBD1 (5 bases). The CDR3 length is 17 residues. V shed 1 base and J shed 5 bases, with 15 bases lying between them. Germline assignment: CDR1 ENHRY and CDR2 SYGVKD. CDR3 region: CAISEWGRTVDNSPLHF. The sequenced part of the CDR3 DNA is TGTGCCATCAGTGAGTGGGGCAGAACGGTCGATAATTCACCC.

This clone occurred a few times. The CDR3 goes on 3 residues after the read ends, and that part is filled in from the germline J gene. The chain has TRBV6-1 and TRBJ1-2, with a weak D call TRBD1 (6 bases). Trimming took off 1 base at V and 2 bases at J, with 14 bases between the two ends. Per germline, CDR1 MNHNS and CDR2 SASEGT. The CDR3 sequence is 16 residues long. CDR3 DNA (partial): TGTGCCAGCAGTGAAGGGGGGCAATTAAAAAACTATGGC. Translating gives CASSEGGQLKNYG. The CDR3 in full is CASSEGGQLKNYGYTF.

The sample holds a few counts of this clone. Incomplete CDR3 DNA: TGTGCCAGCAGAAGAGATTCAGGGGCGGCTAAGGGC. Translated: CASRRDSGAAKG. The whole CDR3 region reads CASRRDSGAAKGYTF. V is TRBV7-9 and J is TRBJ1-2; a possible D gene is TRBD1 (6 bases). The read is 3 residues too short to cover the CDR3 end, so that end is filled in from the germline J gene. The CDR3 has 15 residues. Germline CDR1 SEHNR, CDR2 FQNEAQ (reference sequence).

A few counts support this clone. The read terminates 3 residues before the CDR3 end, so the remaining end is supplied by the germline J gene. The chain combines TRBV7-8 with TRBJ1-6, with 8 positions matching TRBD1. Looked up from germline, CDR1 is SGHVS and CDR2 is FQNEAQ. This CDR3 spans 15 amino acids. V dropped 2 bases and J dropped 10; count of bases not matched to a gene: 7. The CDR3 is CASSLYQGALSPLHF. CDR3 bases read: TGTGCCAGCAGCTTATATCAGGGGGCATTATCACCC.